Following are 17 T cell receptor beta chains from one sample sequenced in a study of Graves' ophthalmopathy and Graves' hyperthyroidism. TCR beta CDR3 amplification used RNA transcripts. Following a first-round RT-PCR that used HTBI primers, a second-round multiplex PCR was carried out. TCRdb ran MiXCR on the multiplex PCR reads and lists one entry per CDR3 protein. The sample holds roughly 700,000 distinct CDR3 sequences, about 44% seen once. Sequencing was performed on peripheral blood. The receptors were gathered from an adult man with Graves' ophthalmopathy.

This clonotype was seen only a few times. The chain joins TRBV9 to TRBJ1-6; TRBD1 agrees at 7 bases. This CDR3 is 14 amino acids long. Germline CDR1 is SGDLS and CDR2 is YYNGEE. The J segment lost 5 bases and the V segment lost 3 bases, leaving 2 bases of the junction unmatched. CDR3 nucleotide sequence: TGTGCCAGCAGCGACAGGGGAAATAATTCACCCCTCCACTTT. Its protein is CASSDRGNNSPLHF.

There are many counts of this clonotype. V and J are TRBV19 and TRBJ2-3; no reliable D call. V was cut by 9 bases and J by 2 bases, with 12 bases left in between. This CDR3 has 13 residues. Germline CDR1 is LNHDA and CDR2 is SQIVND (reference sequence). The CDR3 protein is CASSDRATDTQYF. The DNA of the CDR3 is TGTGCCAGCAGTGATAGGGCCACAGATACGCAGTATTTT. Together with reference TRBV19 and TRBJ2-3, the CDR3 gives the full variable domain: DGGITQSPKYLFRKEGQNVTLSCEQNLNHDAMYWYRQDPGQGLRLIYYSQIVNDFQKGDIAEGYSVSREKKESFPLTVTSAQKNPTAFYLCASSDRATDTQYFGPGTRLTVL.

A few counts support this clonotype. CDR3 in amino acids: CASRRGGRDYEQYF. The CDR3 region has the DNA TGTGCCAGTCGAAGAGGGGGTAGGGACTACGAGCAGTACTTC. This chain links TRBV6-6 with TRBJ2-7; a weak D match, TRBD1 (6 bases). Germline lookup yields CDR1 MNHNY and CDR2 SVGAGI (reference sequence). This CDR3 is 14 amino acids long. With 9 bases removed from V and 3 bases from J, the gap between germline ends came to 18 bases.

This chain links TRBV14 with TRBJ2-5; the D is unclear. CDR3 size: 13 residues. V lost 6 bases and J lost 5, with 13 bases in between. Germline V gene lookup returns CDR1 SGHDN and CDR2 FVKESK. The CDR3 sequence is CASSSELSETQYF. The CDR3 DNA reads TGTGCCAGCAGTTCGGAGCTCTCGGAGACCCAGTACTTC.

This clonotype was picked up many times. This rearrangement joins TRBV10-3 to TRBJ2-7; no clear D gene. The germline gives CDR1 ENHRY, CDR2 SYGVKD. The CDR3 contains 12 residues. The germline V and J ends were trimmed by 5 bases and 5 bases, with 10 bases remaining between them. The DNA of the CDR3 is TGTGCCATCAGTCCCGCGCACGACGAGCAGTACTTC. Translated, it gives CAISPAHDEQYF.

This clonotype was seen only a few times. V usage is TRBV9 and J usage is TRBJ1-6; TRBD1 aligns across 7 bases. Germline values: CDR1 SGDLS, CDR2 YYNGEE. The CDR3 is 16 residues long. With V trimmed by 4 bases and J by 2 bases, 6 bases remained unmatched. The DNA of the CDR3 is TGTGCCAGCAGCCCCCGGGACAGTACCTATAATTCACCCCTCCACTTT. This encodes CASSPRDSTYNSPLHF.

The chain uses TRBV7-3 and TRBJ1-2, with D maybe TRBD1 (6 bases). Per the germline V gene, CDR1 is SGHTA and CDR2 is FQGTGA. This CDR3 spans 16 amino acids. The V and J ends lost 5 bases and 4 bases respectively, with 20 bases between them. The CDR3 region is CASSPEGGVISYGYTF. The CDR3 DNA is TGTGCCAGCAGCCCTGAAGGGGGGGTGATTAGCTATGGCTACACCTTC.

This clonotype was detected a few times. The chain uses TRBV11-2 and TRBJ2-7; 11 bases are shared with TRBD1. The CDR3 consists of 16 residues. CDR1 is SGHAT and CDR2 is FQNNGV in the germline V gene. After removal of 1 base from V and 4 bases from J, the junction contained 6 bases not matched to a gene. CDR3 in amino acids: CASSLASGTGGYEQYF. For the CDR3, the DNA is TGTGCCAGCAGCTTAGCCTCCGGGACAGGGGGATACGAGCAGTACTTC.

V is TRBV20-1 and J is TRBJ2-5; tentatively, D is TRBD1 (5 bases). The CDR3 is made up of 16 amino acids. Germline CDR1 and CDR2: DFQATT and SNEGSKA (reference sequence). V was clipped by 0 bases and J by 5 bases, with 19 bases between them. CDR3 residues: CSARDQGGVLSETQYF. For the CDR3, the DNA is TGCAGTGCTAGAGATCAGGGTGGGGTGCTGAGTGAGACCCAGTACTTC.

The gene calls are TRBV19 and TRBJ1-6, with a possible D match to TRBD1 (5 bases). The CDR3 totals 16 residues. V dropped 5 bases and J dropped 7 bases, with 18 bases sitting between them. From germline, CDR1 is LNHDA and CDR2 SQIVND (reference sequence). The CDR3 is CASSPRTDSRNSPLHF. In DNA form, the CDR3 reads TGTGCCAGTAGTCCACGAACCGACAGTAGAAATTCACCCCTCCACTTT.

This clonotype has more than one count but fewer than ten. The V and J genes are TRBV24-1 and TRBJ1-1; 10 bases map to TRBD1. J gave up 5 bases and V 3 bases, and 5 bases lay outside the gene matches. CDR3 length equals 15 residues. CDR1 and CDR2 (germline): KGHDR, SFDVKD. Here the CDR3 reads CATSDRTGGETEAFF. In DNA form, the CDR3 reads TGTGCCACCAGTGATCGGACAGGGGGAGAGACTGAAGCTTTCTTT.

This chain joins TRBV7-9 and TRBJ2-2, with 12 bases identical to TRBD2. This CDR3 region has 17 residues. V trimming: 3 bases; J trimming: 4 bases; junction bases outside the gene matches: 6. Germline-derived CDR1 and CDR2 are SEHNR and FQNEAQ (reference sequence). CDR3 sequence reads: CASSLTSGSLGTGELFF. Written as DNA, the CDR3 is TGTGCCAGCAGCTTGACTAGCGGGAGTCTCGGCACCGGGGAGCTGTTTTTT.

In its sample, this clonotype was seen a few times. The chain has TRBV9 and TRBJ1-2; no definite D call. The germline V and J ends were trimmed by 0 bases and 4 bases, with 16 bases remaining between them. Germline V gives CDR1 SGDLS, CDR2 YYNGEE. CDR3 length equals 16 residues. CDR3 region: CASSVGGSFGRYGYTF. The CDR3 DNA sequence: TGTGCCAGCAGCGTAGGAGGGTCGTTTGGTCGCTATGGCTACACCTTC.

The sample holds many counts of this clonotype. The rearrangement joins TRBV7-2 to TRBJ2-7; no clear D. The V gene's germline CDR1 is SGHTA and CDR2 FQGNSA. The V end lost 5 bases, the J end lost 6 bases, and 8 bases lay between the germline ends. This CDR3 contains 11 residues. CDR3 region: CASSLRVEQYF. The CDR3 coding sequence is TGTGCCAGCAGCCTCCGGGTCGAGCAGTACTTC.

This clonotype occurred many times. This chain connects TRBV25-1 to TRBJ2-2; maybe TRBD2 (6 bases). The V gene's germline CDR1 is MGHDK and CDR2 SYGVNS. Trimming removed 7 bases at V and 7 bases at J, with 10 bases between. CDR3 length equals 12 residues. The CDR3 spells CASKSGDGELFF. In DNA, the CDR3 is TGTGCCAGCAAGTCGGGGGACGGGGAGCTGTTTTTT.

This clonotype was detected a few times. This chain links TRBV20-1 with TRBJ1-2; 10 positions match TRBD1. The length of the CDR3 is 18 residues. The V gene's germline CDR1 is DFQATT and CDR2 SNEGSKA (reference sequence). Trimming took 0 bases from V and 4 from J; bases not matched to a gene: 14. CDR3 loop: CSARDPRTGGEVRYGYTF. The CDR3 nucleotides read TGCAGTGCTAGAGATCCGCGGACAGGGGGAGAGGTTCGCTATGGCTACACCTTC.

This clonotype has a count of ten or more. For the CDR3, the DNA is TGTGCCACCAGTGATTTTAGGACAGGGACCGGGGAGCTGTTTTTT. Its translation: CATSDFRTGTGELFF. V gene TRBV24-1 combines with J gene TRBJ2-2; 8 bases agree with TRBD1. Germline V gene data show CDR1 as KGHDR and CDR2 as SFDVKD. This CDR3 is built from 15 residues. J gave up 5 bases and V 1 base, and 2 bases lay outside the gene matches.